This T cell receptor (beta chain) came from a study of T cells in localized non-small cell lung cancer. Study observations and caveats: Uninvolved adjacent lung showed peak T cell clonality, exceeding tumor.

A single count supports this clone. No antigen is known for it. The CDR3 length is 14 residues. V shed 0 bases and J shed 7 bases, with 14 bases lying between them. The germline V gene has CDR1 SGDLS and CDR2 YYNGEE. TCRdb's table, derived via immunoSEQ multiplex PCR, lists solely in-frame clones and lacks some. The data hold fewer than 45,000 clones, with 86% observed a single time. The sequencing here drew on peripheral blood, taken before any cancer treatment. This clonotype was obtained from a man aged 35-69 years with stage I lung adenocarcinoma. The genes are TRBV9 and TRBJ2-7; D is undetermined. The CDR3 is CASSVVSQMREQYF. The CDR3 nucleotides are TGTGCCAGCAGCGTAGTGTCCCAAATGAGAGAGCAGTACTTC.